The 19 T cell receptor beta chains below come from one sample, sequenced in a study of chemoradiotherapy in HPV16-positive cancers. Method: immunoSEQ multiplex PCR; TCRdb's copy keeps in-frame clones and lacks some. The sample contains around 12,000 clones, 60% to 80% of which appear only once. Collection of the sample occurred from a patient who underwent chemoradiotherapy. The receptor set was obtained from a human donor with HPV-associated anogenital cancer.

The chain joins TRBV7-9 to TRBJ2-1; D not certain. The germline gives CDR1 SEHNR, CDR2 FQNEAQ (reference sequence). This CDR3 comprises 14 residues. V was trimmed by 8 bases and J by 6 bases, leaving 17 bases between them. DNA of the CDR3: TGTGCCAGCCTCCCGCCAGCCCAGATCAATGAGCAGTTCTTC. It is translated as CASLPPAQINEQFF.

The rearrangement joins TRBV6-1 to TRBJ1-6; 8 nucleotides line up with TRBD1. This CDR3 spans 14 amino acids. J lost 5 bases, V lost 6 bases, and 3 bases had no gene match. Germline assignment: CDR1 MNHNS and CDR2 SASEGT. The DNA for the CDR3 is TGTGCCAGCAGGGTGACAGGGGATAATTCACCCCTCCACTTT. Its protein product is CASRVTGDNSPLHF.

The gene calls are TRBV29-1 and TRBJ2-5; 7 bases agree with TRBD2. Germline V gene sequence: CDR1 SQVTM, CDR2 ANQGSEA. With V trimmed by 2 bases and J by 4 bases, 4 bases remained unmatched. The CDR3 extends over 13 amino acids. The CDR3 sequence: CSVERGGTETQYF. The CDR3 nucleotides read TGCAGCGTTGAACGGGGAGGGACAGAGACCCAGTACTTC.

The rearrangement joins TRBV27 to TRBJ2-7, with D perhaps being TRBD1 or TRBD2 (5 bases each). V lost 2 bases to trimming and J lost 4 bases, with 12 bases between them. The CDR3 loop spans 14 amino acids. The V gene's germline CDR1 is MNHEY and CDR2 SMNVEV (reference sequence). The CDR3 nucleotides are TGTGCCAGCAGTTTAGGGGGTTTTCGGTACGAGCAGTACTTC. Translating gives CASSLGGFRYEQYF.

This clone showed up just once. V is TRBV18 and J is TRBJ1-5; weak D call: TRBD1 (6 bases). The germline V and J ends were trimmed by 5 bases and 7 bases, with 15 bases remaining between them. CDR1 is KGHSH, CDR2 LQKENI, per germline. This CDR3 spans 14 amino acids. Written as DNA, the CDR3 is TGTGCCAGCTCAGATTTAGCAGGGGACCAGCCCCAGCATTTT. Translation gives CASSDLAGDQPQHF. The full variable domain, rest sourced from reference TRBV18 and TRBJ1-5, is NAGVMQNPRHLVRRRGQEARLRCSPMKGHSHVYWYRQLPEEGLKFMVYLQKENIIDESGMPKERFSAEFPKEGPSILRIQQVVRGDSAAYFCASSDLAGDQPQHFGDGTRLSIL.

The genes are TRBV9 and TRBJ1-1; unclear D gene. The germline V gene encodes CDR1 SGDLS and CDR2 YYNGEE. This CDR3 spans 14 amino acids. V lost 4 bases to trimming and J lost 2 bases, with 12 bases between them. CDR3 in DNA: TGTGCCAGCAGCACCCAAGGAGTAAACACTGAAGCTTTCTTT. It codes for CASSTQGVNTEAFF.

This clone was picked up a small number of times. The V gene is TRBV27, the J gene TRBJ2-7; D is possibly TRBD1 (6 bases). Germline loops: CDR1 MNHEY, CDR2 SMNVEV (reference sequence). CDR3 size: 13 residues. Trimming left V 1 base short and J 4 bases short, with 8 bases between. DNA for the CDR3: TGTGCCAGCAGTTTATTCCAGGGGTACGAGCAGTACTTC. It yields the protein CASSLFQGYEQYF.

The rearrangement links TRBV18 to TRBJ1-1; D uncertain. Trimming removed 8 bases from V and 0 bases from J, with 10 bases in between. The germline CDR1 and CDR2 sequences are KGHSH and LQKENI. The CDR3 runs 13 residues. As DNA, the CDR3 is TGTGCCAGCGCGTATGGAATGAACACTGAAGCTTTCTTT. As protein: CASAYGMNTEAFF.

The rearrangement joins TRBV4-3 to TRBJ2-3; 7 bases line up with TRBD1. CDR3 length: 17 amino acids. The ends lost 4 bases at V and 0 bases at J; junction bases unmatched: 10. CDR1 and CDR2 (germline): LGHNA, YSLEER. CDR3 bases: TGCGCCAGCAGCCCTGAGCCGGGACAGACTAGCACAGATACGCAGTATTTT. The encoded protein is CASSPEPGQTSTDTQYF.

This chain connects TRBV5-1 to TRBJ2-3, with 9 bases fitting TRBD1. J lost 5 bases, V lost 3 bases, and 13 bases had no gene match. Germline loops: CDR1 SGHRS, CDR2 YFSETQ. The CDR3 sequence is 17 residues long. The CDR3: CASSWGHRDREVDTQYF. The CDR3 DNA sequence: TGCGCCAGCAGCTGGGGACACCGGGACAGGGAGGTAGATACGCAGTATTTT. The variable domain in full, with the rest retrieved from reference TRBV5-1 and TRBJ2-3, is KAGVTQTPRYLIKTRGQQVTLSCSPISGHRSVSWYQQTPGQGLQFLFEYFSETQRNKGNFPGRFSGRQFSNSRSEMNVSTLELGDSALYLCASSWGHRDREVDTQYFGPGTRLTVL.

J is TRBJ1-3 and V is TRBV29-1, with D perhaps matching TRBD1 (5 bases). Germline CDR1 is SQVTM and CDR2 is ANQGSEA. The CDR3 has 14 residues. Trimming cost V 8 bases and J 2 bases, with 16 bases left between them. This CDR3 reads CSYTGGVAGNTIYF. The CDR3 DNA sequence: TGCAGCTACACTGGAGGGGTAGCTGGAAACACCATATATTTT.

This clone turned up a few times. This chain links TRBV10-2 with TRBJ2-7, with TRBD2 matching 8 bases. Germline-derived CDR1 and CDR2 are WSHSY and SAAADI. The CDR3 extends over 14 amino acids. V dropped 6 bases and J dropped 5; count of bases not matched to a gene: 9. The DNA of the CDR3 is TGCGCCAGCAGACGGGGGGGGCCTTGGGACGAGCAGTACTTC. As protein: CASRRGGPWDEQYF.

This chain connects TRBV6-5 to TRBJ1-5; no reliable D call. The CDR3 covers 15 residues. V was cut by 5 bases and J by 0 bases, with 11 bases left in between. Germline CDR1 reads MNHEY; CDR2 reads SVGAGI. CDR3 sequence: CASSPGRDSNQPQHF. The CDR3 coding sequence is TGTGCCAGCAGTCCTGGACGGGATAGCAATCAGCCCCAGCATTTT.

The chain couples TRBV6-5 to TRBJ2-3; tentative D call: TRBD2 (6 bases). The germline CDR1 and CDR2 sequences are MNHEY and SVGAGI. This CDR3 is built from 15 residues. V shed 2 bases and J shed 3 bases, with 12 bases lying between them. The CDR3 nucleotides read TGTGCCAGCAGTTACGGGAGGAAGGGAACAGATACGCAGTATTTT. This sequence encodes CASSYGRKGTDTQYF.

The chain links TRBV11-2 to TRBJ2-7; no definite D call. The V end lost 4 bases, the J end lost 2 bases, and 24 bases lay between the germline ends. The V gene's germline CDR1 is SGHAT and CDR2 FQNNGV. This CDR3 is built from 18 residues. CDR3 coding DNA: TGTGCCAGCAGCTCCCTCAGCCGTGCCTCCTCGATTACCTACGAGCAGTACTTC. The encoded protein is CASSSLSRASSITYEQYF.

The chain joins TRBV5-6 to TRBJ2-5; 11 bases are a match to TRBD1. The J call could be wrong; TRBJ2-7 is a better fit for the DNA end. Germline CDR1 reads SGHDT; CDR2 reads YYEEEE. This CDR3 has 15 residues. The CDR3, as DNA: TGTGCCAGCAGCTCGGGGACAGGGGGCTCCTACGAGCAGTACTTC. Translation gives CASSSGTGGSYEQYF.

This rearrangement joins TRBV6-5 to TRBJ2-1; TRBD2 matches at 11 bases. The CDR3 has 15 amino acids. Germline V gives CDR1 MNHEY, CDR2 SVGAGI. V trimming: 5 bases; J trimming: 9 bases; junction bases outside the gene matches: 9. CDR3 DNA: TGTGCCAGCAGTGTCGTAGCGGGGGGGCTAGGTGAGCAGTTCTTC. Translating it yields CASSVVAGGLGEQFF.

The gene calls are TRBV5-1 and TRBJ2-3; TRBD2 aligns across 14 bases. This CDR3 spans 16 amino acids. J gave up 6 bases and V 4 bases, and 7 bases lay outside the gene matches. The germline CDR1 and CDR2 sequences are SGHRS and YFSETQ. In nucleotides, the CDR3 is TGCGCCAGCAGCCCGGGACTAGCGGGGGTTGGGGATACGCAGTATTTT. The encoded protein is CASSPGLAGVGDTQYF.

This clone has a single count. In the same sample, other DNA sequences code for this CDR3. CDR3 loop: CASSSGTSYEQYF. CDR3 nucleotide sequence: TGTGCCAGCAGCTCCGGGACTAGCTACGAGCAGTACTTC. This rearrangement joins TRBV7-9 to TRBJ2-7, with 8 bases aligning to TRBD2. This CDR3 has 13 amino acids. Trimming cost V 4 bases and J 3 bases; bases outside gene matches: 2. Germline assignment: CDR1 SEHNR and CDR2 FQNEAQ (reference sequence).